This is a list of T cell receptor beta chains from one sample in a study of blood T cell repertoires in COVID-19. TCRdb's copy holds only in-frame clones and misses some; the assay was immunoSEQ multiplex PCR. There are 200,000 to 250,000 clones in the sample; approximately 85% occur only once, and approximately 5% lies in the top ten. Sequencing was done on a sample of peripheral blood. These receptors originate from a man aged 45-60 years with COVID-19, enrolled during active disease. Both conserved end residues are part of each CDR3. A D gene is named only where the DNA matches it firmly. For some rows the clone size is stated as once, few or many, or as a class when expanded; others skip it.

d_gene	v_gene	j_gene	abundance	CDR3aa	CDR3nt
TRBD1	TRBV5-1	TRBJ1-1	.	CASSLLERPTGPVMNTEAFF	TGCGCCAGCAGCTTATTGGAGCGCCCGACAGGGCCCGTAATGAACACTGAAGCTTTCTTT
TRBD1	TRBV4-1	TRBJ1-6	.	CASSHPGTGANRNSPLHF	TGCGCCAGCAGCCACCCCGGGACAGGGGCAAATCGAAATTCACCCCTCCACTTT
TRBD1	TRBV18	TRBJ2-2	.	CASSPSTGVNTGELFF	TGTGCCAGCTCACCGTCAACAGGGGTAAACACCGGGGAGCTGTTTTTT
.	TRBV2	TRBJ2-1	.	CANKGSNNEQFF	TGTGCCAACAAGGGGTCCAACAATGAGCAGTTCTTC
TRBD1	TRBV27	TRBJ1-1	once	CASSRDRSYSAFF	TGTGCCAGCAGTAGGGACAGAAGTTACTCAGCTTTCTTT
.	TRBV7-9	TRBJ2-3	.	CASSPKRSSGNTQYF	TGTGCCAGCAGCCCAAAAAGGAGTTCAGGGAATACGCAGTATTTT
.	TRBV11-2	TRBJ2-7	few	CASSPPAAGASYEQYF	TGTGCCAGCAGCCCCCCGGCAGCGGGTGCCTCCTACGAGCAGTACTTC
.	TRBV7-8	TRBJ1-5	.	CASSSQPGVRNQPQHF	TGTGCCAGCAGCTCCCAACCGGGGGTCCGCAATCAGCCCCAGCATTTT
TRBD1	TRBV28	TRBJ1-1	.	CASGNRGPMNTEAFF	TGTGCCAGCGGAAACAGGGGGCCCATGAACACTGAAGCTTTCTTT
.	TRBV12-3/TRBV12-4	TRBJ1-1	.	CASSLMRDTEAFF	TGTGCCAGCAGTTTAATGCGGGACACTGAAGCTTTCTTT
.	TRBV4-2	TRBJ2-2	.	CASSQATANTGELFF	TGTGCCAGCAGCCAAGCTACAGCGAACACCGGGGAGCTGTTTTTT
.	TRBV12-5	TRBJ1-3	.	CASGPKKRKQATIYF	TGTGCTAGTGGCCCCAAAAAAAGAAAACAGGCTACCATATATTTT
.	TRBV24-1	TRBJ2-3	.	CATSDLAVTSTDTQYF	TGTGCCACCAGTGATTTGGCCGTAACTAGCACAGATACGCAGTATTTT
.	TRBV19	TRBJ2-1	few	CASSMEDYNEQFF	TGTGCCAGTAGTATGGAGGATTACAATGAGCAGTTCTTC
.	TRBV15	TRBJ2-5	.	CATSRDVLVAETQYF	TGTGCCACCAGCAGAGATGTCCTAGTGGCTGAGACCCAGTACTTC
.	TRBV7-8	TRBJ1-1	.	CASSDKTGPNTEAFF	TGTGCCAGCAGCGATAAGACAGGCCCAAACACTGAAGCTTTCTTT
TRBD1	TRBV5-4	TRBJ1-1	.	CASSTRTGTNTEAFF	TGTGCCAGCAGCACAAGGACAGGTACCAACACTGAAGCTTTCTTT
.	TRBV6-5	TRBJ1-1	.	CASSYSGADTEAFF	TGTGCCAGCAGTTACTCGGGGGCTGACACTGAAGCTTTCTTT
.	TRBV7-9	TRBJ2-2	.	CATRRGNTGELFF	TGTGCCACCAGGCGGGGTAACACCGGGGAGCTGTTTTTT
.	TRBV6-1	TRBJ1-2	.	CASSEGTYASYGYTF	TGTGCCAGCAGTGAAGGTACATACGCCTCCTATGGCTACACCTTC
TRBD1	TRBV5-1	TRBJ1-5	.	CASSLAGGPNQPQHF	TGCGCCAGCAGCTTGGCAGGGGGCCCCAATCAGCCCCAGCATTTT
TRBD2	TRBV6-1	TRBJ2-3	few	CASSEQSGGSTDTQYF	TGTGCCAGCAGTGAACAGAGCGGGGGGAGCACAGATACGCAGTATTTT
.	TRBV11-1	TRBJ2-7	.	CASSPPPPRGQYF	TGTGCCAGCAGCCCCCCCCCGCCCAGGGGGCAGTACTTC
TRBD2	TRBV7-2	TRBJ2-3	.	CASSLRASGGTDTQYF	TGTGCCAGCAGCTTAAGGGCTAGCGGGGGCACAGATACGCAGTATTTT
.	TRBV12-3/TRBV12-4	TRBJ2-5	many	CASSWRHGETQYF	TGTGCCAGCAGTTGGCGGCATGGGGAGACCCAGTACTTC
TRBD2	TRBV5-4	TRBJ2-7	.	CASSGGLAGGRSHEQYF	TGTGCCAGCAGCGGGGGACTAGCGGGGGGACGTTCCCACGAGCAGTACTTC
.	TRBV9	TRBJ1-6	.	CASSVVQNSPLHF	TGTGCCAGCAGCGTAGTCCAGAATTCACCCCTCCACTTT
.	TRBV6-6	TRBJ1-2	.	CASSDNRDGGYTF	TGTGCCAGCAGTGATAACAGGGACGGTGGCTACACCTTC
TRBD2	TRBV6-5	TRBJ2-1	.	CASSPGLAFNEQFF	TGTGCCAGCAGTCCCGGACTAGCTTTCAATGAGCAGTTCTTC
TRBD1	TRBV10-2	TRBJ1-6	.	CASRGQANSPLHF	TGCGCCAGCAGAGGACAGGCTAATTCACCCCTCCACTTT
.	TRBV28	TRBJ1-1	.	CASSLLYRGGTEAFF	TGTGCCAGCAGTTTACTCTATCGGGGAGGCACTGAAGCTTTCTTT
TRBD1	TRBV11-2	TRBJ2-2	once	CASSTRTGGFGGELFF	TGTGCCAGCAGCACCCGGACAGGGGGGTTTGGCGGGGAGCTGTTTTTT
TRBD1	TRBV6-5	TRBJ2-7	.	CASSQTGGEYF	TGTGCCAGCAGCCAGACAGGGGGCGAGTACTTC
TRBD1	TRBV11-2	TRBJ1-2	.	CASRDLQGRDYGYTF	TGTGCCAGCAGGGACTTACAGGGGCGGGACTATGGCTACACCTTC
.	TRBV6-5	TRBJ1-1	.	CASNARANTEAFF	TGTGCCAGCAATGCCAGGGCGAACACTGAAGCTTTCTTT
.	TRBV3-1/TRBV3-2	TRBJ1-3	.	CASSQSAVSGNTIYF	TGTGCCAGCAGCCAAAGCGCGGTCTCTGGAAACACCATATATTTT
TRBD1	TRBV6-2/TRBV6-3	TRBJ1-2	.	CASSYNRGGGYTF	TGTGCCAGCAGTTACAACAGGGGTGGTGGCTACACCTTC
TRBD1	TRBV6-2/TRBV6-3	TRBJ1-1	.	CASSLTGATEAFF	TGTGCCAGCAGTCTTACAGGGGCCACTGAAGCTTTCTTT
TRBD1	TRBV5-1	TRBJ2-7	.	CASSFDRGARDEQYF	TGCGCCAGCAGCTTTGACAGGGGGGCAAGGGACGAGCAGTACTTC
.	TRBV9	TRBJ2-2	.	CASSVGGQNTGELFF	TGTGCCAGCAGCGTAGGTGGGCAGAACACCGGGGAGCTGTTTTTT
TRBD2	TRBV11-2	TRBJ2-5	.	CASSPPGVAGGSQYF	TGTGCCAGCAGCCCCCCTGGGGTAGCGGGGGGGTCCCAGTACTTC
.	TRBV6-5	TRBJ2-3	.	CASIMSRTDTQYF	TGTGCCAGCATAATGAGTCGCACAGATACGCAGTATTTT